This TCR beta chain was obtained from a study of T cells after yellow fever vaccination (dated by TCRdb to 2018 to 2020). For context, the study as a whole: The SMART-Seq v4 Ultra Low Input RNA kit was used to prepare libraries from fractions with low cell numbers. To follow T-cell clones before and after both primary and booster YFV17D yellow fever vaccination, bulk TCR alpha and beta repertoires underwent longitudinal sequencing. Two healthy male donors, one aged 18 to 29 and one aged 30 to 40 years, made up the cohort. Blood was collected at multiple timepoints before and after primary and secondary immunization, and bulk PBMC replicates and cell subsets were isolated.

The full study reports these points: After the booster, most of the clones that had expanded following primary vaccination were detected again (almost 98% of CD4 and around 87% of CD8), which suggests that memory was broadly maintained. Because abundant contaminating clonotypes from the bulk population could be contained in FACS-sorted repertoires, computational filtering was required. The secondary T-cell response was weaker than the primary response but faster, peaking on day 5 instead of day 15. The study included only two donors, which limits how far the findings can be generalized. A small fraction of clonotypes appeared in both the CD4 and CD8 compartments, likely as a result of convergent recombination.

The treatment or condition tag for this specimen amounts to: live attenuated yellow fever vaccine strain. PBMCs were isolated from peripheral blood using a standard Ficoll-Paque protocol. Dynabeads CD4 and CD8 positive selection kits were used to isolate CD4 and CD8 T-cell fractions. TriZol was used to extract RNA from bulk PBMCs, from CD4 and CD8 fractions, and from dextramer-positive and dextramer-negative fractions. TCR cDNA was synthesized by 5'RACE template switching, through which a universal primer site and unique molecular identifiers were introduced. Priming of cDNA synthesis was performed from both the TCR alpha and TCR beta constant segments. Libraries were amplified in two PCR steps, with sample barcodes and sequencing adapters added in the second step. Sequencing of libraries was performed on Illumina HiSeq 2500 (2x100 bp) or NovaSeq (2x150 bp). Processing in the source paper ran as follows. MIGEC was used to demultiplex reads and collapse the reads into UMI consensus sequences, and MiXCR was used for V(D)J alignment. Vaccine-responding clonotypes were defined with edgeR using replicate PBMC samples, requiring FDR below 0.01 and a log2 fold change above 5 up to day 15. Each bulk clonotype was labeled CD4 or CD8 based on which sequenced repertoire, CD4 or CD8, contained the clonotype at higher abundance. The public reads were run again by TCRdb, first through fastp at Q25 and then through MiXCR, and only productive beta chains were kept. Identical CDR3 proteins give one entry, which carries the most common genes and DNA. These V and J calls rely on TCRdb rather than the paper's analysis. A total of 140,000 to 150,000 distinct CDR3 sequences appear in this sample, 6.6% of them only once. Together, the top ten hold under 0.7% of the sample.

A distance of 9 bases separates the germline ends of V and J, which lose 0 bases and 4 bases respectively. Its CDR3 holds 14 amino acids, cysteine through phenylalanine. The entry retains the CDR3 DNA only, 42 bases that are in frame from base 1. Taken from the germline V gene, the CDR1 and CDR2 loops are SGDLS and YYNGEE. At least ten counts were recorded for this clonotype. No cognate antigen has been identified for it. No much larger clone is present one base from it, and per-base qualities are unavailable. Sequenced here: CD4+ T cells sorted from PBMCs, sampled 10 days after the yellow fever booster vaccination. The TCR comes from a man aged 25-45 years who received the YFV17D yellow fever vaccine. The chain was built from TRBV9 and TRBJ2-3; the D gene cannot be resolved reliably. The sequence in DNA is TGTGCCAGCAGCGTAGAACCCGGGTCAGATACGCAGTATTTT. Its product reads: CASSVEPGSDTQYF.